This note documents a single TCR beta chain sequence. The antigen is undetermined. These data are taken from a study of post-analysis software for immune sequencing data. Study summary: Included courses were relapsing-remitting and secondary progressive multiple sclerosis; progressive-relapsing multiple sclerosis was also included.

Study-wide results and limits: Roughly 5 TRBV segments occurring more often in patients than controls included TRBV5-6, TRBV5-1 and TRBV20-1. The F measure placed samples prepared in the same batch into strongly shared clusters. For normalized Chao1 diversity, multiple sclerosis patients scored significantly lower than controls did.

Germline CDR1 reads MNHEY; CDR2 reads SVGEGT. CDR3 length equals 15 residues. After removal of 2 bases from V and 4 bases from J, the junction contained 3 bases not matched to a gene. TCR beta cDNA libraries had unique molecular identifiers. Yield was approximately 500,000 cDNA molecules from about 0.94 to 9.7 million T cells. MiXCR, applied by TCRdb to the PCR reads, yields one record per CDR3 protein. The profile shows around 700,000 distinct CDR3 sequences, over 45% of them singletons. The chain combines TRBV6-2 or TRBV6-3 with TRBJ2-1; 9 positions agree with TRBD2. This clonotype was obtained from a girl aged 2 to 9 with multiple sclerosis. The specimen sequenced was blood. This CDR3 reads CASSYASGKYNEQFF. CDR3 sequence (DNA): TGTGCCAGCAGTTACGCTAGCGGGAAATACAATGAGCAGTTCTTC.